There are a few counts of the clone carrying this T cell receptor beta chain. This beta chain is off target for a library built for alpha chains, so its abundance means little. Regarding time point: sample taken at primary tumor resection. The approximately 77 donors had untreated early-stage non-small cell lung cancer. Tumor, nontumor lung or frozen PBMC supplied whole RNA, sequenced without sorting. This entry is derived from a study of spatial heterogeneity in lung cancer. Germline trimming cut 11 bases from V and 6 bases from J; bases unmatched to any gene: 12. There are 14 residues in the CDR3. A distinct unique molecular identifier was carried by each TCR cDNA molecule. TCRdb independently ran MiXCR on the 5' RACE reads; one entry per CDR3 protein. The repertoire table contains roughly 48 distinct CDR3 sequences.

Specimen: normal lung tissue next to the tumor, collected at surgery. The source of this sequence is a male donor with early-stage non-small cell lung cancer. The V gene is TRBV12-3 or TRBV12-4, the J gene TRBJ1-2; 10 bases are shared with TRBD1. The CDR3 bases are TGTGCCTGCACACCCAGGACAGGGGGGGATGGCTACACCTTC. Protein sequence: CACTPRTGGDGYTF.